These 8 T cell receptor beta chains were all obtained from the same sample, sequenced in a study of cytomegalovirus exposure and HLA in healthy donors. Primers included in the PCR were 60 Vbeta and 13 Jbeta primers. Sequencing was performed with immunoSEQ multiplex PCR; in TCRdb, only in-frame clones are kept and a portion is missing. The data show fewer than 250,000 clones, roughly 80% seen once. Sequenced input: PBMCs. The receptors stem from a young man in good health and CMV-seronegative.

The chain uses TRBV6-5 and TRBJ1-2, with D hard to call. Between the trimmed V and J ends, which lost 0 bases and 8 bases, there was a span of 16 bases. This CDR3 is built from 15 residues. Per germline, CDR1 MNHEY and CDR2 SVGAGI. DNA of the CDR3: TGTGCCAGCAGTTACTCGAGCGGAAACCCCGACGGCTACACCTTC. Its translation is CASSYSSGNPDGYTF.

J is TRBJ1-5 and V is TRBV28; D is uncertain. V dropped 5 bases and J dropped 9 bases, with 11 bases sitting between them. The CDR3 extends over 12 amino acids. CDR1 is MDHEN, CDR2 SYDVKM, per germline. The CDR3 nucleotides are TGTGCCAGCAGTCGGGGTGATCGGCCCCAGCATTTT. Translating it yields CASSRGDRPQHF.

On this clone itself: Other DNA sequences within the sample encode an identical CDR3. The chain combines TRBV18 with TRBJ2-7; 7 bases are shared with TRBD1. This CDR3 has 14 residues. Trimming cost V 3 bases and J 0 bases; bases outside gene matches: 2. Germline V CDR1 and CDR2: KGHSH, LQKENI. CDR3 sequence reads: CASSPGQSSYEQYF. Written as DNA, the CDR3 is TGTGCCAGCTCACCGGGACAGAGCTCCTACGAGCAGTACTTC. Full variable domain (missing parts from reference TRBV18 and TRBJ2-7): NAGVMQNPRHLVRRRGQEARLRCSPMKGHSHVYWYRQLPEEGLKFMVYLQKENIIDESGMPKERFSAEFPKEGPSILRIQQVVRGDSAAYFCASSPGQSSYEQYFGPGTRLTVT.

The V and J genes are TRBV6-1 and TRBJ1-2, with D tentatively TRBD1 (5 bases). Trimming shortened V by 2 bases and J by 2 bases, and 15 bases separated the two germline ends. Germline V gene data show CDR1 as MNHNS and CDR2 as SASEGT. The CDR3 consists of 16 residues. CDR3 bases: TGTGCCAGCAGTGAATATGGCAGGGTAAGGAACTATGGCTACACCTTC. Translated: CASSEYGRVRNYGYTF.

The table lists this clone with a few counts. V and J are TRBV5-6 and TRBJ1-1; a possible D gene is TRBD1 (5 bases). Germline assignment: CDR1 SGHDT and CDR2 YYEEEE. This CDR3 spans 11 amino acids. With 4 bases removed from V and 8 bases from J, the gap between germline ends came to 9 bases. The CDR3 is CASSRTQEAFF. CDR3 nucleotide sequence: TGTGCCAGCAGCCGGACACAAGAAGCTTTCTTT. The full variable domain, its missing parts supplied by reference TRBV5-6 and TRBJ1-1, is DAGVTQSPTHLIKTRGQQVTLRCSPKSGHDTVSWYQQALGQGPQFIFQYYEEEERQRGNFPDRFSGHQFPNYSSELNVNALLLGDSALYLCASSRTQEAFFGQGTRLTVV.

The chain recombines TRBV7-8 with TRBJ2-6; weak D call: TRBD1 (6 bases). The germline V gene encodes CDR1 SGHVS and CDR2 FQNEAQ. V was shortened by 5 bases and J by 4 bases, with 24 bases between the two germline ends. This CDR3 has 19 amino acids. This chain's CDR3 is CASSTSNGAGVSGANVLTF. CDR3 nucleotides: TGTGCCAGCAGCACCTCCAACGGGGCAGGGGTGTCCGGGGCCAACGTCCTGACTTTC.

The rearrangement uses TRBV6-1 and TRBJ1-2; a possible D gene is TRBD1 (6 bases). Germline CDR1 reads MNHNS; CDR2 reads SASEGT. CDR3 length: 16 amino acids. V shed 2 bases and J shed 4 bases, with 17 bases lying between them. The CDR3 DNA reads as TGTGCCAGCAGTGAATTGGGTTCAGGACAGAGCTATGGCTACACCTTC. Translating gives CASSELGSGQSYGYTF.

This clone appeared once. The V and J genes are TRBV7-2 and TRBJ2-5; 7 bases align to TRBD2. Germline V gives CDR1 SGHTA, CDR2 FQGNSA. The length of the CDR3 is 14 residues. V dropped 5 bases and J dropped 4; count of bases not matched to a gene: 7. The chain's CDR3 is CASSLAGAPETQYF. Written as DNA, the CDR3 is TGTGCCAGCAGCCTCGCGGGAGCCCCAGAGACCCAGTACTTC.